This T cell receptor (beta chain) was obtained from a study of T cell repertoires in cytomegalovirus infection. Study-level background: Used in the study were CMV epitopes, some recently identified and HLA-C-restricted, others well-studied and HLA-B-restricted. Regarding the study as a whole: CMV-specific TCR beta clonotypes restricted by HLA-C dominated the ex vivo response. Cumulative public TCR beta family frequency identified carriers of CMV plus the relevant HLA.

TCRdb processed the reads anew with MiXCR; each CDR3 protein has one entry. The data contain about 890,000 distinct CDR3 sequences, less than 35% of them seen just once; the ten biggest clones take up around 15%. The sample holds many counts of this clonotype. No antigen is known for it. The CDR3 loop spans 16 amino acids. Trimming left V 0 bases short and J 3 bases short, with 14 bases between. Germline CDR1 reads SGHAT; CDR2 reads FQNNGV. The chain employs TRBV11-2 and TRBJ1-2, with D possibly being TRBD1 (6 bases). The sequence was obtained from a human donor in good health (CMV status not recorded). Some clones in this sample may be carry-over from other donors' samples. The material sequenced was cultured CD8+ T cells from PBMCs, taken from culture after CMV antigen stimulation. CDR3 residues: CASSLDTRGLDYGYTF. CDR3 nucleotides: TGTGCCAGCAGCTTAGATACCAGGGGCCTGGACTATGGCTACACCTTC.